This TCR beta chain is from a study of post-analysis software for immune sequencing data. At the level of the study: As for disease course, relapsing-remitting, secondary progressive and progressive-relapsing multiple sclerosis were all included. The study, taken as a whole, reports: Patients showed TRBV5-6, TRBV5-1 and TRBV20-1 among a handful of TRBV segments more frequent than in controls. Versus controls, multiple sclerosis patients showed significantly lower diversity (normalized Chao1).

Comment on this clonotype: Its antigen is as yet unknown.

The CDR3 length is 15 residues. Per germline, CDR1 MNHEY and CDR2 SVGEGT. The V and J ends lost 4 bases and 2 bases respectively, with 11 bases between them. Prepared TCR beta cDNA libraries contained unique molecular identifiers. MiXCR, run by TCRdb on the PCR reads, gives a single entry per CDR3 protein. The sample records roughly 400,000 distinct CDR3 sequences, approximately 38% being singletons. This receptor was identified in a girl aged 2 to 9 with multiple sclerosis. The specimen was blood. J is TRBJ1-4 and V is TRBV6-2 or TRBV6-3; D unresolved. Written as DNA, the CDR3 is TGTGCCAGCAGTTCCGTTTATGGGACTAATGAAAAACTGTTTTTT. Translated, it gives CASSSVYGTNEKLFF.